The 21 T cell receptor beta chains listed next were all sequenced from one sample in a study of tumor-infiltrating lymphocytes in glioblastoma multiforme. TCR beta libraries were built from RNA through three nested multiplex PCR rounds using modified ARM-PCR. Via MiXCR, TCRdb re-called the multiplex PCR reads, giving one row per CDR3 protein. The sample lists 9,300 or so distinct CDR3 sequences, roughly 69% occurring once. The sample was brain tumor tissue. These receptors all come from a male donor with glioblastoma.

This clonotype was seen once. The chain uses TRBV11-2 and TRBJ2-5; 8 bases fit TRBD2. CDR3 size: 15 residues. Losses at the gene ends were 7 bases for V and 8 bases for J; bases not matched to a gene: 15. Germline values: CDR1 SGHAT, CDR2 FQNNGV. The CDR3 region is CASNFSGTIKATQYF. In nucleotides, the CDR3 is TGTGCCAGCAACTTTAGCGGGACCATCAAAGCAACCCAGTACTTC.

In the case of this clonotype: Being one base from a much bigger clone, this may be a read error. Here the CDR3 omits its conserved ending phenylalanine or tryptophan, so a read error is the likely source. This sequence joins TRBV20-1 and TRBJ2-2; no reliable D call. The ends were cut back, 0 bases at V and 4 bases at J, with 9 bases in the middle. Looked up from germline, CDR1 is DFQATT and CDR2 is SNEGSKA (reference sequence). The CDR3 contains 14 residues. CDR3 amino acids: CSARDLTGTGELFL. For the CDR3, the DNA is TGCAGTGCTAGAGATCTGACGGGCACCGGGGAGCTGTTTTTG.

A remark on this clonotype: An end of the junction does not agree with germline; a read error may underlie this. J is TRBJ1-2 and V is TRBV20-1, with D possibly TRBD1 on 6 matching bases. The CDR3 contains 16 residues. Germline CDR1 is DFQATT and CDR2 is SNEGSKA (reference sequence). CDR3 region: CSSRAQGKNRDYGYTF. Here the CDR3 DNA reads TGCAGTTCCAGAGCCCAAGGGAAAAACAGGGACTATGGCTACACTTTC.

The chain has TRBV11-2 and TRBJ2-5; 7 bases map to TRBD2. CDR3 length: 15 residues. Germline assignment: CDR1 SGHAT and CDR2 FQNNGV. Trimming at V came to 2 bases and at J to 1 base, leaving 4 bases not matched to a gene. The CDR3 loop is CASSLSRTSQETQYF. The CDR3 nucleotides are TGTGCCAGCAGCTTATCTAGGACTAGCCAAGAGACCCAGTACTTC.

A few counts support this clonotype. V and J are TRBV20-1 and TRBJ2-5; 12 bases agree with TRBD2. Germline CDR1 reads DFQATT; CDR2 reads SNEGSKA (reference sequence). This CDR3 contains 14 residues. V was clipped by 3 bases and J by 4 bases; unmatched bases: 3. The CDR3 nucleotides read TGCAGTGCTAGTAGACTAGCGGGAGCAGAGACCCAGTACTTC. Its protein product is CSASRLAGAETQYF.

This clonotype turned up a few times. J is TRBJ2-3 and V is TRBV11-2; unclear D gene. This CDR3 has 13 residues. The V end was cut by 0 bases, the J end by 7 bases, with 8 bases between. CDR1 is SGHAT and CDR2 is FQNNGV in the germline V gene. CDR3 DNA sequence: TGTGCCAGCAGCTTAGAAGACGGAAATACGCAGTATTTT. Amino acids: CASSLEDGNTQYF.

V and J are TRBV11-2 and TRBJ1-2, with D perhaps TRBD1 (5 bases). The V end was cut by 5 bases, the J end by 4 bases, with 14 bases between. This CDR3 is 14 amino acids long. CDR1 and CDR2 from the germline V gene are SGHAT and FQNNGV. The CDR3 loop is CASSLGPGFYGYTF. For the CDR3, the DNA is TGTGCCAGCAGCCTCGGTCCAGGGTTCTATGGCTACACCTTC.

As regards this clonotype: An end of the junction does not agree with germline; a read error may underlie this. This chain connects TRBV29-1 to TRBJ2-7; D gene unclear. In germline, CDR1 is SQVTM, CDR2 ANQGSEA. There are 13 residues in the CDR3. CDR3 residues: CSLQTGDSYKQYF. The CDR3 region has the DNA TGCAGCCTCCAAACTGGCGACTCCTACAAGCAGTACTTC.

Concerning this clonotype itself: The junction shows a germline mismatch at one end, possibly a read error. The chain uses TRBV11-2 and TRBJ2-5; 8 bases are shared with TRBD2. CDR1 and CDR2 from the germline V gene are SGHAT and FQNNGV. CDR3 length equals 15 residues. The CDR3 is CASSFSGTSNGTQYF. Written as DNA, the CDR3 is TGTGCTAGCAGCTTTAGCGGGACCAGTAACGGAACCCAGTACTTC.

The chain employs TRBV11-2 and TRBJ2-7; tentatively, D is TRBD2 (5 bases). Per germline, CDR1 SGHAT and CDR2 FQNNGV. V was shortened by 3 bases and J by 4 bases, with 16 bases between the two germline ends. This CDR3 contains 15 residues. CDR3 nucleotides: TGTGCCAGCAGCTTCCCTGGCCTAGCACCATACGAGCAGTACTTC. Translated: CASSFPGLAPYEQYF.

This clonotype turned up a few times. This chain connects TRBV11-1 to TRBJ2-1; 10 bases fit TRBD2. Germline V gene lookup returns CDR1 SGHAT and CDR2 FQDESV (reference sequence). The V and J ends lost 5 bases and 7 bases, in that order; junction bases with no gene match: 11. The CDR3 covers 16 residues. The CDR3 nucleotides read TGTGCCAGCAGCCTGTCGTGGGTAGCGGGAGGTAATGAGCAGTTCTTC. Amino acids: CASSLSWVAGGNEQFF.

A word on this clonotype: A much bigger clone sits one base away, suggesting this may be a read error. The chain uses TRBV6-1 and TRBJ2-5; the match to TRBD2 covers 7 bases. This CDR3 comprises 17 residues. V was clipped by 0 bases and J by 5 bases; unmatched bases: 12. Germline V gene lookup returns CDR1 MNHNS and CDR2 SASEGT. The CDR3 DNA is TGTGCCAGCAGTGAAGCCGGAAGACAAGCGGGAATGGAGACCCAGTACTTC. As protein: CASSEAGRQAGMETQYF.

A remark on this clonotype: One end of the junction does not line up with germline, which may come from a read error. The chain couples TRBV7-9 to TRBJ2-2, with D tentatively TRBD2 (5 bases). CDR3 length equals 15 residues. Germline CDR1 SEHNR, CDR2 FQNEAQ (reference sequence). CDR3 in DNA: TGTACCAGCAGCTTAGAAGAGGTTTTCACCGGGGAGATGTTTTTT. It is translated as CTSSLEEVFTGEMFF.

Concerning this clonotype: One end of the junction varies from germline; a read error may be responsible. V usage is TRBV20-1 and J usage is TRBJ2-5, with D possibly called TRBD1 or TRBD2 (5 bases each). The CDR3 contains 15 residues. Germline-derived CDR1 and CDR2 are DFQATT and SNEGSKA (reference sequence). CDR3 nucleotide sequence: TGCAGTGCCCCACGTCCAGGTGGGGCCGGGGAGACCCAGTACTTT. It is translated as CSAPRPGGAGETQYF.

The chain joins TRBV6-5 to TRBJ2-5; TRBD2 might be the D (5 bases). The CDR3 consists of 14 residues. The V and J ends lost 5 bases and 6 bases respectively, with 16 bases between them. Germline CDR1 reads MNHEY; CDR2 reads SVGAGI. The CDR3 loop reads CASSGLRVIKTQYF. The CDR3 DNA reads TGTGCCAGCAGTGGACTGAGGGTAATCAAGACCCAGTACTTC.

A note on this clonotype: The junction differs from germline at one of its ends, possibly a read error. This chain uses TRBV20-1 with TRBJ1-2, with D possibly being TRBD1 (5 bases). The germline CDR1 and CDR2 sequences are DFQATT and SNEGSKA (reference sequence). The CDR3 contains 12 residues. The CDR3 reads CSLKGPNYGYTF. The CDR3 nucleotides read TGCAGTCTCAAGGGGCCTAATTATGGCTACACCTTC.

This clonotype was seen just once. This chain uses TRBV28 with TRBJ1-1; D is uncertain. With 10 bases removed from V and 1 base from J, the gap between germline ends came to 13 bases. This CDR3 is built from 13 residues. The germline V gene encodes CDR1 MDHEN and CDR2 SYDVKM. Written as DNA, the CDR3 is TGTGCCACCCTCGACGCCCCGAACACTGAAGCTTTCTTT. Translation gives CATLDAPNTEAFF.

This sequence joins TRBV12-3 or TRBV12-4 and TRBJ2-7; 7 bases line up with TRBD2. Unmatched junction bases numbered 6, after V lost 0 bases and J lost 7 bases. The CDR3 totals 14 residues. The CDR3 region is CASSLAGGVEEQYF. The DNA of the CDR3 is TGTGCCAGCAGTTTAGCGGGAGGGGTGGAAGAGCAGTACTTC.

As for this clonotype: Being one base from a much bigger clone, this may be a read error. The chain links TRBV20-1 to TRBJ2-3; no definite D call. Per germline, CDR1 DFQATT and CDR2 SNEGSKA (reference sequence). Between the trimmed V and J ends, which lost 7 bases and 0 bases, there was a span of 20 bases. This CDR3 comprises 16 residues. The CDR3: CSVSPRALTSTDTQYF. CDR3 in DNA: TGCAGTGTTAGTCCTAGGGCACTAACTAGCACAGATACGCAGTATTTT.

This clonotype was recorded many times. The J gene is TRBJ2-7, the V gene TRBV20-1; the match to TRBD2 covers 13 bases. V shed 3 bases, J shed 2 bases, and the junction held 1 base outside the gene matches. Germline values: CDR1 DFQATT, CDR2 SNEGSKA (reference sequence). The CDR3 runs to 14 residues. The CDR3 reads CSASGTSGTYEQYF. The CDR3 nucleotides are TGCAGTGCTAGTGGGACTAGCGGGACCTACGAGCAGTACTTC.

This clonotype was recorded many times. This chain connects TRBV11-2 to TRBJ2-2; the match to TRBD1 covers 7 bases. This CDR3 is 15 amino acids long. From germline, CDR1 is SGHAT and CDR2 FQNNGV. The J segment lost 3 bases and the V segment lost 7 bases, leaving 8 bases of the junction unmatched. This CDR3 reads CASNRRGLDTGELFF. DNA for the CDR3: TGTGCCAGCAACAGAAGGGGGCTGGACACCGGGGAGCTGTTTTTT.